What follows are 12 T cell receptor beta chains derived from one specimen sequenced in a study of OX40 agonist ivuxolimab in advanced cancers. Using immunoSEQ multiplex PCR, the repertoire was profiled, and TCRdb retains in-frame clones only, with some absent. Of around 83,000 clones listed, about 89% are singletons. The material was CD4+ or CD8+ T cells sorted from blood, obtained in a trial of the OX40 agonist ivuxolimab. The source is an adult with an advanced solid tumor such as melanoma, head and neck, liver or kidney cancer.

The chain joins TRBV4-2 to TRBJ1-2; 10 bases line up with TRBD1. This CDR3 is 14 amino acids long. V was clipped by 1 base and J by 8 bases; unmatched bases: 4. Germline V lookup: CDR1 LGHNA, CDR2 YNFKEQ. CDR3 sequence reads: CASSQGDRGEGYTF. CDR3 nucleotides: TGTGCCAGCAGCCAAGGGGACAGGGGAGAGGGCTACACCTTC.

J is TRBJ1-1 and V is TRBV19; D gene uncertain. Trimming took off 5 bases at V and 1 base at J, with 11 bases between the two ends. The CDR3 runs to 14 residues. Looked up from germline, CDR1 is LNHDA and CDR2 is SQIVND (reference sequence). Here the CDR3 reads CASSSTQWNTEAFF. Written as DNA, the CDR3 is TGTGCCAGTAGTTCAACACAGTGGAACACTGAAGCTTTCTTT.

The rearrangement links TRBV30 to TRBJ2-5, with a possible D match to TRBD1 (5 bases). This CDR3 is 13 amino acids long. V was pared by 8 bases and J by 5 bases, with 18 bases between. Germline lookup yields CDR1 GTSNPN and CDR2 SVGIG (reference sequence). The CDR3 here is CAHAESGKETQYF. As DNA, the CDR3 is TGTGCCCACGCCGAATCAGGGAAGGAGACCCAGTACTTC.

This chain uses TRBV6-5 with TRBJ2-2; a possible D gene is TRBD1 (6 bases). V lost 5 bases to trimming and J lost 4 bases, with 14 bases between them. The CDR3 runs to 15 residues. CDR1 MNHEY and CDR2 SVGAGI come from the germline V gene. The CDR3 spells CASSLQGVGTGELFF. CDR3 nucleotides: TGTGCCAGCAGTCTACAGGGCGTCGGCACCGGGGAGCTGTTTTTT.

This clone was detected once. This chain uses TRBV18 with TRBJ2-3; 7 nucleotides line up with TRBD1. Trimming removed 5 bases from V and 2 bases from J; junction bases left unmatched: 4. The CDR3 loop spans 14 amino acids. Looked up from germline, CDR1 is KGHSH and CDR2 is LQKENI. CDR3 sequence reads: CASSRGQHTDTQYF. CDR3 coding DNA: TGTGCCAGCTCAAGGGGACAGCACACAGATACGCAGTATTTT. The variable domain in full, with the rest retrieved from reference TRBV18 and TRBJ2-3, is NAGVMQNPRHLVRRRGQEARLRCSPMKGHSHVYWYRQLPEEGLKFMVYLQKENIIDESGMPKERFSAEFPKEGPSILRIQQVVRGDSAAYFCASSRGQHTDTQYFGPGTRLTVL.

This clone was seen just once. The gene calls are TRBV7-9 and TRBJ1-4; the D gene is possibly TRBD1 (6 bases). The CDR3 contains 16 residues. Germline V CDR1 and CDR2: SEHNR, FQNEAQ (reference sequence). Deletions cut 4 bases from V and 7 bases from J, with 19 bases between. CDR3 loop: CASSSTPPGAGEKLFF. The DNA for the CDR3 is TGTGCCAGCAGCTCCACACCTCCGGGGGCGGGTGAAAAACTGTTTTTT.

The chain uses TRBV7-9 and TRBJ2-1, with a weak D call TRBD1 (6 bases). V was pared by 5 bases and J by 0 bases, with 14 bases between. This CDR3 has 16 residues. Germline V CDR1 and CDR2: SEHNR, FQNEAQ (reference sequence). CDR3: CASSRRTVSSYNEQFF. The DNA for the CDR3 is TGTGCCAGCAGCCGCCGGACAGTAAGCTCCTACAATGAGCAGTTCTTC.

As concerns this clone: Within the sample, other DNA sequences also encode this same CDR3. CDR3 protein: CASSLTGNTEAFF. DNA of the CDR3: TGTGCCAGCAGCTTGACCGGGAACACTGAAGCTTTCTTT. The chain recombines TRBV28 with TRBJ1-1; D unclear. Germline CDR1 and CDR2: MDHEN and SYDVKM. This CDR3 is 13 amino acids long. Deletions cut 6 bases from V and 1 base from J, with 9 bases between. Full variable domain (outside the CDR3, taken from reference TRBV28 and TRBJ1-1): DVKVTQSSRYLVKRTGEKVFLECVQDMDHENMFWYRQDPGLGLRLIYFSYDVKMKEKGDIPEGYSVSREKKERFSLILESASTNQTSMYLCASSLTGNTEAFFGQGTRLTVV.

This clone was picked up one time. CDR3 sequence: CASRLAGRADTQYF. CDR3 DNA sequence: TGTGCCAGCAGGCTAGCGGGAAGGGCAGATACGCAGTATTTT. The genes are TRBV6-5 and TRBJ2-3; 9 bases map to TRBD2. From germline, CDR1 is MNHEY and CDR2 SVGAGI. V was clipped by 6 bases and J by 4 bases; unmatched bases: 5. This CDR3 has 14 amino acids.

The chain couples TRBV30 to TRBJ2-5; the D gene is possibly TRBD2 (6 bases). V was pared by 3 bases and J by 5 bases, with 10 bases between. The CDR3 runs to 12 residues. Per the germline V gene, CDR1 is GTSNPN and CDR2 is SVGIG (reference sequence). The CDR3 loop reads CAWSPGGETQYF. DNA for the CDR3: TGTGCCTGGAGCCCAGGAGGGGAGACCCAGTACTTC.

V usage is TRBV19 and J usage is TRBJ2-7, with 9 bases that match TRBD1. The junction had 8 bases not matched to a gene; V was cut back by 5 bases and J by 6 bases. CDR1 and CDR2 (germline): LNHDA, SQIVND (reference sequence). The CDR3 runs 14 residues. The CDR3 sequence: CASSVQGAKGEQYF. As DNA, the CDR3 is TGTGCCAGTAGTGTACAGGGGGCCAAGGGCGAGCAGTACTTC.

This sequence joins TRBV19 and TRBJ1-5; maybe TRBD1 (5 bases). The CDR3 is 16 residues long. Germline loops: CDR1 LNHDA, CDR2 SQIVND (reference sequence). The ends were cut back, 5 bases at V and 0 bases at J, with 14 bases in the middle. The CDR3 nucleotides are TGTGCCAGTAGTCGGACACAAGGGGTTAGCAATCAGCCCCAGCATTTT. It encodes CASSRTQGVSNQPQHF.